This TCR beta chain originates from a study of T cells in Graves' hyperthyroidism and ophthalmopathy. There were TCR beta CDR3 regions amplified from RNA transcripts. Researchers ran a first-round RT-PCR on the TCR CDR3 using the HTBI primer set. TCRdb used MiXCR to reprocess the multiplex PCR reads, holding one entry per CDR3 protein. The top ten clones hold around 7.7% of a sample with a few hundred thousand distinct CDR3 sequences, roughly 46% of them seen once. V dropped 3 bases and J dropped 3 bases, with 14 bases sitting between them. Germline V gene data show CDR1 as LNHNV and CDR2 as YYDKDF (reference sequence). The CDR3 runs to 15 residues.

The chain carries TRBV15 and TRBJ1-1, with D maybe TRBD1 (5 bases). The sample taken for sequencing was peripheral blood or thyroid tissue (not recorded which). The clonotype originates from a woman under 30 with Graves' hyperthyroidism. CDR3 sequence: CATSSFDSEDTEAFF. CDR3 coding DNA: TGTGCCACCAGCAGTTTTGACAGTGAGGACACTGAAGCTTTCTTT. The full variable domain, in which reference TRBV15 and TRBJ1-1 provide the parts outside the CDR3, is DAMVIQNPRYQVTQFGKPVTLSCSQTLNHNVMYWYQQKSSQAPKLLFHYYDKDFNNEADTPDNFQSRRPNTSFCFLDIRSPGLGDTAMYLCATSSFDSEDTEAFFGQGTRLTVV.